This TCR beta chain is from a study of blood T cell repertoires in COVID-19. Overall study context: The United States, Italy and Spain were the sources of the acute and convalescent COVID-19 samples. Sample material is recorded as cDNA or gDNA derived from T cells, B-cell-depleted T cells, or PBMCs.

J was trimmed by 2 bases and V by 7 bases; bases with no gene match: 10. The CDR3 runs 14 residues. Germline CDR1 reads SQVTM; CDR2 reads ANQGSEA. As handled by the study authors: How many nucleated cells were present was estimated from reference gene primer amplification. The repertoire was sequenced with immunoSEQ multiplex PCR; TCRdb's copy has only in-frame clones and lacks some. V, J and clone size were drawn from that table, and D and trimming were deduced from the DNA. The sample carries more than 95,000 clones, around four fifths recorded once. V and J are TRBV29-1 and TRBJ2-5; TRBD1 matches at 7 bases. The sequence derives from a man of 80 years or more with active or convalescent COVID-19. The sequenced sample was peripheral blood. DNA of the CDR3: TGCAGCGGAGGACAGGCCGGGGAACAAGAGACCCAGTACTTC. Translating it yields CSGGQAGEQETQYF.